The clone carrying this T cell receptor beta chain has a count of ten or more. No antigen is known for it. TCR beta CDR3 region amplification was performed from RNA transcripts. HTBI primers were the set used in a first-round RT-PCR of the TCR CDR3. TCRdb re-analysed the multiplex PCR reads in MiXCR, keeping a single row per CDR3 protein. The sample holds about 600,000 distinct CDR3 sequences, roughly 15% seen once. Ophthalmopathy patients all had a Clinical Activity Score of at least 3, a NOSPECS grade of at least 4 and disease under 3 months old. Uncontrolled infections, other autoimmune diseases, pregnancy or lactation led to exclusion of patients. An approximately 9.8 ml volume of fresh peripheral blood provided the PBMCs. Germline-derived CDR1 and CDR2 are KGHSH and LQKENI. The CDR3 extends over 17 amino acids. Trimming removed 2 bases at V and 0 bases at J, with 14 bases between. The data derive from a study of T cells in Graves' hyperthyroidism and ophthalmopathy. Study observations and caveats: Separation of ophthalmopathy from stable hyperthyroidism was achieved by a 13 V-J model.

This TCR was recovered from a woman aged 40 to 50 with Graves' ophthalmopathy. The J gene is TRBJ2-1, the V gene TRBV18; D possibly corresponds to TRBD2 (5 bases). What was sequenced was blood. The CDR3 reads CASSPRLAASSYNEQFF. CDR3 bases: TGTGCCAGCTCACCAAGGCTAGCTGCCAGCTCCTACAATGAGCAGTTCTTC.